This is a list of T cell receptor beta chains from one sample in a study of graft-versus-host responses after intestinal transplantation. Here immunoSEQ multiplex PCR was the method, and the copy in TCRdb shows in-frame clones only, minus some. The table lists about 110,000 clones, around 94% of them singletons. What these receptors recognize is not known. The sample was unstimulated CD4+ T cells sorted from spleen or lymph node cells, taken before transplant. All receptors come from a human donor who was the organ donor for an intestinal transplant. CDR3s include the opening cysteine and the closing phenylalanine or tryptophan. D genes are given only for firm matches. The size field is filled for only some rows; it gives once, few, many or a size class.

size: .
V: TRBV7-8
length: 14
J: TRBJ2-5
D: TRBD2
DNA: TGTGCCAGCAGAACTAGCGGAGGGGGGGAGACCCAGTACTTC
CDR3: CASRTSGGGETQYF

size: once
V: TRBV7-8
length: 12
J: TRBJ1-5
D: .
DNA: TGTGCCAGCAGCTTACAGGGAGGGCCCCAGCATTTT
CDR3: CASSLQGGPQHF

size: .
V: TRBV19
length: 17
J: TRBJ2-7
D: TRBD2
DNA: TGTGCCAGTAGTTCCCGGACTAGCGGGACCGCAACCTACGAGCAGTACTTC
CDR3: CASSSRTSGTATYEQYF

size: once
V: TRBV6-6
length: 13
J: TRBJ1-2
D: .
DNA: TGTGCCAGCAGTTACCGTGCTGACTATGGCTACACCTTC
CDR3: CASSYRADYGYTF

size: .
V: TRBV28
length: 17
J: TRBJ2-3
D: TRBD2
DNA: TGTGCCAGCAGTTTATGGGGACTAGCTGATAGCACAGATACGCAGTATTTT
CDR3: CASSLWGLADSTDTQYF

size: .
V: TRBV29-1
length: 13
J: TRBJ2-7
D: .
DNA: TGCAGCGTTGAGGAAGGGGGCGGGGACGAGCAGTACTTC
CDR3: CSVEEGGGDEQYF

size: .
V: TRBV7-9
length: 14
J: TRBJ1-5
D: .
DNA: TGTGCCAGCAGCTTAGCAGGGGGCAATCAGCCCCAGCATTTT
CDR3: CASSLAGGNQPQHF

size: once
V: TRBV6-6
length: 16
J: TRBJ2-5
D: TRBD1
DNA: TGTGCCAGCAACAAACGCCGGGACAGGGCTCAAGAGACCCAGTACTTC
CDR3: CASNKRRDRAQETQYF

size: once
V: TRBV6-1
length: 13
J: TRBJ1-1
D: .
DNA: TGTGCCAGCGCAGCAGGGGATTACACTGAAGCTTTCTTT
CDR3: CASAAGDYTEAFF

size: .
V: TRBV27
length: 16
J: TRBJ1-3
D: .
DNA: TGTGCCAGCAGTTTAGAGATGGGCTACTCTGGAAACACCATATATTTT
CDR3: CASSLEMGYSGNTIYF